This record concerns one T cell receptor beta chain sequence. Its target is not known. Genomic DNA per cell subset filled all wells of several immunoSEQ plates. Clones were read by immunoSEQ multiplex PCR, and TCRdb kept only the in-frame ones, dropping some. The sample shows about 610,000 clones, 95% to 98% of them seen only once. Germline CDR1 KGHSH, CDR2 LQKENI. The V and J ends lost 3 bases and 5 bases respectively, with 14 bases between them. The length of the CDR3 is 15 residues. The sample originates from a study of shared clonotypes between healthy human individuals. Study-level results: Sequencing depth was predicted to influence how clonotypes are shared among donors.

The clonotype comes from a woman aged 25 to 45 in good health. The chain joins TRBV18 to TRBJ2-1; D might be TRBD2 (5 bases). Sequenced input: naive CD4+ T cells sorted from blood. Subset specified: CD45RA+ positively selected. CDR3 in DNA: TGTGCCAGCTCACCCACACTTACTAGAGACAATGAGCAGTTCTTC. Protein product: CASSPTLTRDNEQFF.